This TCR beta chain was sequenced during a study of identical twins. Study-wide findings and caveats: The authors drew conclusions from cross-sectional statistical analysis rather than following the same donors. Surplus twin overlap in beta out-of-frame sequences was less pronounced. A lower insertion count was a feature of abundant cord blood beta clonotypes, with no such feature in memory repertoires.

Germline CDR1 is MDHEN and CDR2 is SYDVKM. The CDR3 is 18 amino acids. V was cut by 3 bases and J by 0 bases, with 18 bases left in between. MiXCR, run by TCRdb on the 5' RACE reads, gives a single entry per CDR3 protein. The repertoire holds under 350,000 distinct CDR3 sequences, with 9.5% as singletons. This clonotype has a count of ten or more. The antigen is undetermined. The donors were all healthy and Caucasian. These records were also assigned to another study, of yellow fever vaccine responses in identical twins.

The TCR sequence derives from a woman in her late teens or twenties in good health. Sequenced input: CD8+ T cells sorted from blood. V gene TRBV28 combines with J gene TRBJ2-1; D may correspond to TRBD1 or TRBD2 (5 bases each). The CDR3 reads CASSFRDETVYSYNEQFF. The DNA for the CDR3 is TGTGCCAGCAGTTTTCGGGATGAGACAGTGTACTCCTACAATGAGCAGTTCTTC.